In this sample, the clone carrying this T cell receptor (beta chain) turned up a few times. Its specificity is not known. All patients were untreated before thyroid surgery. Trimming pared 5 bases from V and 3 bases from J, leaving 10 bases between. This CDR3 has 13 residues. The germline V gene encodes CDR1 MDHEN and CDR2 SYDVKM. The data originate from a study of metastatic and nonmetastatic thyroid tumors. Study-level background: Comparison of repertoires was carried out across blood and tumor or nodule tissue from malignant and benign thyroid patients. The study's findings and limits: Reportedly, malignant thyroid tumors had significantly higher TCR beta diversity than benign nodules, in blood and tumor.

Authors' analysis steps: Building a distant-metastasis classifier for papillary thyroid cancer drew on CDR3 differences across clinicopathological groups. TCRdb ran MiXCR on the PCR reads. It is TCRdb's table, rather than the study itself, that gives the V and J calls and clone size. The sample consists of about 20,000 clones, 24% of them appearing once. The V gene is TRBV28, the J gene TRBJ1-1; possible D gene TRBD1, 5 bases. The sequence was collected from a female donor with papillary thyroid cancer or a benign thyroid nodule (not recorded which). Some clones in this sample may be carry-over from other donors' samples. Specimen: tumor tissue. In DNA, the CDR3 is TGTGCCAGCAGTATTCTCAGGGACACTGAAGCTTTCTTT. Translated, it gives CASSILRDTEAFF.